What follows is one T cell receptor (beta chain) and its context. Antigen: not known. TCRdb re-derived calls from the reads in MiXCR, one entry per CDR3 protein. The data contain about 830,000 distinct CDR3 sequences, approximately 32% of them seen just once; the ten biggest clones take up 12%. The sample originates from a study of T cell repertoires in cytomegalovirus infection. Study-wide points: Cumulative frequency (of public TCR beta family members) identified carriers of CMV plus the relevant HLA.

V was trimmed by 7 bases and J by 9 bases, leaving 16 bases between them. The CDR3 loop spans 13 amino acids. This sequence joins TRBV12-3 or TRBV12-4 and TRBJ1-5; D remains unclear. This clonotype was obtained from a human donor in good health (CMV status not recorded). Some clones in this sample may be carry-over from other donors' samples. This sample comprised cultured CD8+ T cells from PBMCs, obtained from culture after CMV antigen stimulation. The CDR3 here is CASTFHYRWPQHF. The CDR3 DNA follows: TGTGCCAGCACTTTTCACTATCGATGGCCCCAGCATTTT.